A single sample gave rise to the 8 T cell receptor beta chains below, sequenced in a study of T-cell reconstitution after alpha-beta-depleted transplantation in children. Using unique molecular identifiers, the investigators prepared the TCRbeta library. MiXCR, run by TCRdb on the PCR reads, gives a single entry per CDR3 protein. The data show about 980,000 distinct CDR3 sequences, with about 29% seen just once and around 30% held by the top ten. Sample: PBMCs, mostly from graft donor cells, taken 360 days after TCRalphabeta/CD19-depleted stem cell transplant. The receptor set was obtained from a boy under two years old who had a stem cell transplant for SCID, so the T cells may come from the graft donor.

The genes are TRBV12-3 or TRBV12-4 and TRBJ2-3; D possibly corresponds to TRBD1 (6 bases). Trimming left V 5 bases short and J 4 bases short, with 16 bases between. The CDR3 covers 15 residues. CDR3 DNA: TGTGCCAGCAGTCCGGGACCTACAGGGCCAGATACGCAGTATTTT. It translates to CASSPGPTGPDTQYF.

This clonotype was seen only once. The chain employs TRBV7-9 and TRBJ1-3, with D possibly TRBD1 on 6 matching bases. CDR3 length equals 14 residues. Deletions cut 6 bases from V and 2 bases from J, with 11 bases between. CDR1 is SEHNR and CDR2 is FQNEAQ in the germline V gene (reference sequence). CDR3 sequence: CASRLTGTGNTIYF. The CDR3 region has the DNA TGTGCCAGCAGGCTAACAGGGACTGGAAACACCATATATTTT.

This clonotype was seen a few times. The V and J genes are TRBV4-2 and TRBJ2-7; the D gene is possibly TRBD1 (5 bases). Trimming took off 0 bases at V and 6 bases at J, with 9 bases between the two ends. The germline V gene has CDR1 LGHNA and CDR2 YNFKEQ. The CDR3 is 13 residues long. CDR3 residues: CASSQEPGAEQYF. The CDR3 bases are TGTGCCAGCAGCCAAGAACCTGGGGCCGAGCAGTACTTC.

This chain joins TRBV10-3 and TRBJ1-5; a possible D gene is TRBD1 (5 bases). Between the trimmed V and J ends, which lost 5 bases and 7 bases, there was a span of 21 bases. This CDR3 comprises 16 residues. CDR1 and CDR2 (germline): ENHRY, SYGVKD. CDR3 nucleotide sequence: TGTGCCATCAGTAACCCTGACAGAGGTCTGTTCCAGCCCCAGCATTTT. Encoded protein: CAISNPDRGLFQPQHF.

V usage is TRBV2 and J usage is TRBJ2-3; TRBD1 or TRBD2 may be the D gene (5 bases each). This CDR3 comprises 14 residues. Germline CDR1 and CDR2: SNHLY and FYNNEI. Deletions cut 3 bases from V and 5 bases from J, with 12 bases between. CDR3 DNA sequence: TGTGCCAGCAGTGATCGAGGGGCGGGAGATACGCAGTATTTT. It codes for CASSDRGAGDTQYF.

This chain joins TRBV14 and TRBJ1-1; the match to TRBD1 covers 7 bases. V lost 4 bases and J lost 1; bases outside the gene matches: 6. This CDR3 has 15 amino acids. Germline V gene sequence: CDR1 SGHDN, CDR2 FVKESK. CDR3 nucleotide sequence: TGTGCCAGCAGCCGGGACAGTCGGTGGAACACTGAAGCTTTCTTT. This codes for CASSRDSRWNTEAFF. Full variable domain (missing parts from reference TRBV14 and TRBJ1-1): EAGVTQFPSHSVIEKGQTVTLRCDPISGHDNLYWYRRVMGKEIKFLLHFVKESKQDESGMPNNRFLAERTGGTYSTLKVQPAELEDSGVYFCASSRDSRWNTEAFFGQGTRLTVV.

The CDR3 sequence: CASSPAITYNEQFF. The DNA of the CDR3 is TGTGCCAGCTCACCGGCGATCACTTACAATGAGCAGTTCTTC. The gene calls are TRBV18 and TRBJ2-1; no firm D call. The V gene lost 3 bases and the J gene lost 4 bases, with 10 bases spanning the gap. CDR1 is KGHSH and CDR2 is LQKENI in the germline V gene. The CDR3 spans 14 residues.

This clonotype was detected a few times. The chain is built from TRBV5-1 and TRBJ1-5, with 7 bases aligning to TRBD1. The V segment lost 4 bases and the J segment 7 bases; nucleotides outside the gene matches: 11. Germline CDR1 reads SGHRS; CDR2 reads YFSETQ. CDR3 length equals 15 residues. DNA for the CDR3: TGCGCCAGCAGCCCCGGGACAGAGCCCGAGCAGCCCCAGCATTTT. It is translated as CASSPGTEPEQPQHF.